These 22 T cell receptor beta chains were all obtained from the same sample, sequenced in a study of cytomegalovirus exposure and HLA in healthy donors (dated by TCRdb to about 2017). Library creation used the immunoSEQ multiplex PCR assay. A mixture of 60 forward primers for TCR Vbeta segments and 13 reverse primers for TCR Jbeta segments was used in the multiplex PCR. This immuneACCESS table, as held by TCRdb, lists in-frame sequences with V and J called but not all clones. Of the missing ones, under half trace to an unresolved V gene in checked studies; the others have no known cause. Here the sample has about 120,000 clones; more than 60% occur a single time. The leading ten clones occupy about 8.3% of the sample. The sequenced sample consisted of PBMCs. The receptors here all came from a woman aged 40 to 50 in good health and CMV-seropositive.

The chain combines TRBV7-9 with TRBJ1-1; the D gene is possibly TRBD1 (5 bases). This CDR3 spans 14 amino acids. V gave up 5 bases and J gave up 2 bases, with 12 bases separating them. Germline loops: CDR1 SEHNR, CDR2 FQNEAQ (reference sequence). The CDR3 loop is CASSLPQGNTEAFF. CDR3 nucleotide sequence: TGTGCCAGCAGCCTCCCCCAGGGCAACACTGAAGCTTTCTTT. Complete variable domain (other parts from reference TRBV7-9 and TRBJ1-1): DTGVSQNPRHKITKRGQNVTFRCDPISEHNRLYWYRQTLGQGPEFLTYFQNEAQLEKSRLLSDRFSAERPKGSFSTLEIQRTEQGDSAMYLCASSLPQGNTEAFFGQGTRLTVV.

The CDR3 is CASSLDGQSYGYTF. In DNA, the CDR3 is TGTGCCAGCAGCTTGGACGGACAGAGCTATGGCTACACCTTC. J is TRBJ1-2 and V is TRBV5-5; D is possibly TRBD1 (6 bases). Trimming removed 0 bases at V and 4 bases at J, with 10 bases between. Looked up from germline, CDR1 is SGHKS and CDR2 is YYEKEE (reference sequence). The CDR3 has 14 residues.

The chain links TRBV11-2 to TRBJ2-3; 8 nucleotides match TRBD2. The germline CDR1 and CDR2 sequences are SGHAT and FQNNGV. The CDR3 contains 18 residues. Trimming took 5 bases from V and 0 from J; bases not matched to a gene: 13. Here the CDR3 DNA reads TGTGCCAGCAGCCCCACGAGCGGGGGTTACTCCAGCACAGATACGCAGTATTTT. Protein: CASSPTSGGYSSTDTQYF.

The genes are TRBV2 and TRBJ2-4; 9 bases are shared with TRBD2. CDR1 and CDR2 (germline): SNHLY, FYNNEI. The CDR3 runs to 15 residues. Unmatched junction bases numbered 6, after V lost 8 bases and J lost 1 base. The CDR3: CASARTSVAKNIQYF. CDR3 DNA sequence: TGTGCCAGCGCCCGGACTAGCGTTGCCAAAAACATTCAGTACTTC.

This clone was recorded a few times. This chain links TRBV5-1 with TRBJ1-4, with 10 nucleotides matching TRBD1. Germline V CDR1 and CDR2: SGHRS, YFSETQ. The trim removed 1 base at V and 7 bases at J, leaving 4 bases unmatched. The CDR3 has 15 amino acids. This CDR3 reads CASSLSGQGVEKLFF. The CDR3 DNA is TGCGCCAGCAGCTTGTCCGGACAGGGGGTTGAAAAACTGTTTTTT. Combining the CDR3 with reference TRBV5-1 and TRBJ1-4 gives the whole variable domain KAGVTQTPRYLIKTRGQQVTLSCSPISGHRSVSWYQQTPGQGLQFLFEYFSETQRNKGNFPGRFSGRQFSNSRSEMNVSTLELGDSALYLCASSLSGQGVEKLFFGSGTQLSVL.

The V gene is TRBV19, the J gene TRBJ2-3, with 7 bases lining up with TRBD1. The V and J ends lost 5 bases and 6 bases, in that order; junction bases with no gene match: 5. CDR1 and CDR2 (germline): LNHDA, SQIVND (reference sequence). The CDR3 is 13 amino acids. The CDR3 protein is CASSATGEDTQYF. The CDR3 nucleotides read TGTGCCAGTAGTGCTACAGGGGAGGATACGCAGTATTTT.

V gene TRBV18 combines with J gene TRBJ2-1; no firm D call. The length of the CDR3 is 15 residues. V was trimmed by 6 bases and J by 0 bases, leaving 12 bases between them. Germline CDR1 KGHSH, CDR2 LQKENI. CDR3 nucleotides: TGTGCCAGCTCTCCTTTGGAGAGCTCCTACAATGAGCAGTTCTTC. It codes for CASSPLESSYNEQFF. The entire variable domain, with the rest obtained from reference TRBV18 and TRBJ2-1, is as follows: NAGVMQNPRHLVRRRGQEARLRCSPMKGHSHVYWYRQLPEEGLKFMVYLQKENIIDESGMPKERFSAEFPKEGPSILRIQQVVRGDSAAYFCASSPLESSYNEQFFGPGTRLTVL.

This chain's CDR3 is CASSSNYGYTF. DNA for the CDR3: TGTGCCAGCAGCTCCAACTATGGCTACACCTTC. The rearrangement links TRBV6-5 to TRBJ1-2; no reliable D call. The CDR3 consists of 11 residues. The ends were cut back, 6 bases at V and 2 bases at J, with 4 bases in the middle. CDR1 is MNHEY and CDR2 is SVGAGI in the germline V gene.

The chain joins TRBV6-5 to TRBJ2-7; 7 positions match TRBD2. Germline V gene sequence: CDR1 MNHEY, CDR2 SVGAGI. V lost 2 bases, J lost 2 bases, and 9 bases stayed unmatched. This CDR3 is 16 amino acids long. The CDR3 loop is CASSYTAGTTPYEQYF. The CDR3 DNA reads as TGTGCCAGCAGTTACACGGCCGGGACTACTCCCTACGAGCAGTACTTC.

The gene calls are TRBV6-1 and TRBJ2-7, with 8 bases fitting TRBD1. V dropped 2 bases and J dropped 11; count of bases not matched to a gene: 14. Germline CDR1 reads MNHNS; CDR2 reads SASEGT. The CDR3 covers 15 residues. The CDR3 region has the DNA TGTGCCAGCAGTGAATTGGGACAGGCAAGTCGGCTGGAGTACTTC. As protein: CASSELGQASRLEYF.

The CDR3 sequence: CASSMGGSDEQYF. The CDR3 DNA is TGTGCCAGTAGTATGGGGGGGTCTGACGAGCAGTACTTC. This chain uses TRBV19 with TRBJ2-7, with 7 positions matching TRBD2. The germline CDR1 and CDR2 sequences are LNHDA and SQIVND (reference sequence). J lost 5 bases, V lost 3 bases, and 4 bases had no gene match. This CDR3 has 13 residues.

This chain links TRBV27 with TRBJ2-7; possibly TRBD2 for D (5 bases). This CDR3 has 14 residues. Trimming shortened V by 0 bases and J by 3 bases, and 9 bases separated the two germline ends. CDR1 MNHEY and CDR2 SMNVEV come from the germline V gene (reference sequence). The CDR3 loop reads CASSLSEDFYEQYF. The CDR3 coding sequence is TGTGCCAGCAGTTTATCGGAGGACTTCTACGAGCAGTACTTC.

The genes are TRBV28 and TRBJ2-5, with 8 positions matching TRBD2. Germline loops: CDR1 MDHEN, CDR2 SYDVKM. The CDR3 consists of 12 residues. J lost 5 bases, V lost 4 bases, and 0 bases had no gene match. The chain's CDR3 is CASSSGGETQYF. CDR3 in DNA: TGTGCCAGCAGTTCGGGAGGGGAGACCCAGTACTTC. The entire variable domain, with the rest obtained from reference TRBV28 and TRBJ2-5, is as follows: DVKVTQSSRYLVKRTGEKVFLECVQDMDHENMFWYRQDPGLGLRLIYFSYDVKMKEKGDIPEGYSVSREKKERFSLILESASTNQTSMYLCASSSGGETQYFGPGTRLLVL.

The gene calls are TRBV30 and TRBJ1-4; the D is unclear. The V end lost 2 bases, the J end lost 8 bases, and 12 bases lay between the germline ends. From germline, CDR1 is GTSNPN and CDR2 SVGIG (reference sequence). This CDR3 comprises 13 residues. CDR3 nucleotide sequence: TGTGCCTGGAGTCGAGGCCTGGAGGAAAAACTGTTTTTT. The encoded protein is CAWSRGLEEKLFF.

V is TRBV27 and J is TRBJ2-1; 7 bases match TRBD1. The germline V gene has CDR1 MNHEY and CDR2 SMNVEV (reference sequence). The CDR3 is made up of 15 amino acids. Trimming removed 4 bases from V and 4 bases from J; junction bases left unmatched: 7. Here the CDR3 reads CASSYRDRQYNEQFF. The CDR3 DNA reads as TGTGCCAGCAGTTACCGGGACAGACAATACAATGAGCAGTTCTTC.

The table lists this clone with a few counts. The chain couples TRBV2 to TRBJ1-4; tentative D call: TRBD1 (6 bases). The V end lost 6 bases, the J end lost 4 bases, and 12 bases lay between the germline ends. Germline loops: CDR1 SNHLY, CDR2 FYNNEI. The CDR3 extends over 14 amino acids. Here the CDR3 DNA reads TGTGCCAGCAGGAGCCAGGGGTTTAATGAAAAACTGTTTTTT. Translating it yields CASRSQGFNEKLFF.

The V gene is TRBV4-1, the J gene TRBJ1-2, with a possible D match to TRBD1 (6 bases). Looked up from germline, CDR1 is MGHRA and CDR2 is YSYEKL. The CDR3 has 16 residues. The V gene lost 0 bases and the J gene lost 6 bases, with 17 bases spanning the gap. In DNA, the CDR3 is TGCGCCAGCAGCCAAGACTGGGGCAGGGGTGGCGATGGCTACACCTTC. Translation: CASSQDWGRGGDGYTF.

The chain uses TRBV7-6 and TRBJ2-6, with a tentative D call TRBD2 (6 bases). With 3 bases removed from V and 2 bases from J, the gap between germline ends came to 17 bases. Per the germline V gene, CDR1 is SGHVS and CDR2 is FNYEAQ. The CDR3 loop spans 18 amino acids. CDR3 bases: TGTGCCAGCAGCTTGGGGGGAGGCAGTGGGCCTGGGGCCAACGTCCTGACTTTC. It translates to CASSLGGGSGPGANVLTF.

The V and J genes are TRBV19 and TRBJ2-1, with 8 positions matching TRBD1. Germline CDR1 LNHDA, CDR2 SQIVND (reference sequence). The V and J ends lost 6 bases and 0 bases, in that order; junction bases with no gene match: 7. This CDR3 comprises 16 residues. Here the CDR3 reads CASRRTGMGSYNEQFF. The DNA of the CDR3 is TGTGCCAGTAGGCGGACAGGGATGGGCTCCTACAATGAGCAGTTCTTC.

CDR3 sequence: CASSEIAGNYEQYF. The CDR3 DNA sequence: TGTGCCAGCAGCGAAATTGCGGGGAACTACGAGCAGTACTTC. The chain is built from TRBV5-5 and TRBJ2-7, with a tentative D call TRBD2 (6 bases). The V and J ends lost 4 bases and 3 bases respectively, with 14 bases between them. The CDR3 extends over 14 amino acids. In germline, CDR1 is SGHKS, CDR2 YYEKEE (reference sequence). The entire variable domain, with the rest obtained from reference TRBV5-5 and TRBJ2-7, is as follows: DAGVTQSPTHLIKTRGQQVTLRCSPISGHKSVSWYQQVLGQGPQFIFQYYEKEERGRGNFPDRFSARQFPNYSSELNVNALLLGDSALYLCASSEIAGNYEQYFGPGTRLTVT.

This chain uses TRBV13 with TRBJ2-7; perhaps TRBD2 as D (5 bases). The germline V gene has CDR1 PRHDT and CDR2 FYEKMQ (reference sequence). V was trimmed by 5 bases and J by 2 bases, leaving 16 bases between them. CDR3 length: 15 residues. The CDR3 loop reads CASSRSGVSAYEQYF. The CDR3 DNA reads TGTGCCAGCAGCAGGTCCGGGGTATCCGCCTACGAGCAGTACTTC. The full variable domain, its missing parts supplied by reference TRBV13 and TRBJ2-7, is AAGVIQSPRHLIKEKRETATLKCYPIPRHDTVYWYQQGPGQDPQFLISFYEKMQSDKGSIPDRFSAQQFSDYHSELNMSSLELGDSALYFCASSRSGVSAYEQYFGPGTRLTVT.

The chain employs TRBV29-1 and TRBJ2-3, with 10 positions matching TRBD2. Germline trimming cut 7 bases from V and 5 bases from J; bases unmatched to any gene: 9. The V gene's germline CDR1 is SQVTM and CDR2 ANQGSEA. This CDR3 spans 14 amino acids. CDR3 DNA: TGCAGCGCAAGCGGGAGGGCCGGGATAGATACGCAGTATTTT. Protein sequence: CSASGRAGIDTQYF.